This T cell receptor (beta chain) was identified during a study of Ad26.COV2.S vaccination and SARS-CoV-2 variants. Whole-study context: Ad26.COV2.S, an intramuscular injection, was given once or twice 56 days apart. The study's findings and limits: Placebo recipients trailed vaccine recipients in spike-specific TCR breadth. Non-spike TCR breadth showed similarity between vaccine and placebo recipients.

Stated treatment: approximately 18 received Ad26.COV2.S at low or high dose, single or two shots; roughly five received placebo; per-sample allocation not given. At day 63 after the first vaccine or placebo injection, samples were drawn. Expressing Wuhan-strain SARS-CoV-2 spike, an Ad26 vector served as the vaccine. Remarks on this clone: What it binds is unknown.

Data came from immunoSEQ multiplex PCR; TCRdb stores just in-frame clones and leaves some out. The table records about 680,000 clones, approximately 88% of them present only once. The sequence derives from a person aged 18-65 years who received the Ad26.COV2.S COVID-19 vaccine or a placebo. The sample was peripheral blood, taken in a trial of Ad26.COV2.S vaccine versus placebo.

The CDR3 DNA follows: TGTGCCAGCAGCACCAACTACGAGCAGTACTTC. As protein: CASSTNYEQYF. This sequence joins TRBV7-9 and TRBJ2-7, with D uncertain. The CDR3 is made up of 11 amino acids. The V gene lost 5 bases and the J gene lost 3 bases, with 5 bases spanning the gap. The V gene's germline CDR1 is SEHNR and CDR2 FQNEAQ (reference sequence).